The 5 T cell receptor beta chains presented below share a single source sample, sequenced in a study of neurological immune-mediated disorders. TCRdb re-called the 5' RACE reads with MiXCR, one entry per CDR3 protein. The sample lists tens of thousands of distinct CDR3 sequences, 10% to 15% seen once, with 7.8% in the top ten. The sample was PBMCs. These receptors were collected from a man in his 60s in good health.

This clonotype was detected many times. CDR3 sequence reads: CAISADSGLPTYNEQFF. Here the CDR3 DNA reads TGTGCCATCAGTGCAGACTCGGGACTACCGACCTACAATGAGCAGTTCTTC. J is TRBJ2-1 and V is TRBV10-3, with 7 bases matching TRBD2. J was trimmed by 2 bases and V by 4 bases; bases with no gene match: 11. The CDR3 loop spans 17 amino acids. CDR1 is ENHRY, CDR2 SYGVKD, per germline.

Many counts were recorded for this clonotype. The genes are TRBV20-1 and TRBJ2-1; D ambiguous. V lost 5 bases and J 10 bases, leaving 12 bases between the germline ends. The germline CDR1 and CDR2 sequences are DFQATT and SNEGSKA (reference sequence). The CDR3 sequence is 11 residues long. CDR3: CSARGVDEQFF. CDR3 DNA sequence: TGCAGTGCTCGTGGAGTAGACGAGCAGTTCTTC.

This clonotype was observed at least ten times. V usage is TRBV3-1 and J usage is TRBJ2-4, with no clear D. V shed 1 base and J shed 9 bases, with 4 bases lying between them. The CDR3 loop spans 11 amino acids. Germline V gene sequence: CDR1 LGHDT, CDR2 YNNKEL (reference sequence). CDR3 region: CASSQGAIQYF. As DNA, the CDR3 is TGTGCCAGCAGCCAAGGGGCCATTCAGTACTTC.

The sample holds many counts of this clonotype. The V gene is TRBV5-5, the J gene TRBJ2-1, with TRBD1 matching over 12 bases. The V gene end was trimmed by 1 base and the J gene end by 8 bases; junction bases not matched to a gene: 7. From germline, CDR1 is SGHKS and CDR2 YYEKEE (reference sequence). The CDR3 consists of 16 residues. The CDR3 here is CASSLFGTGGLYEQFF. In DNA form, the CDR3 reads TGTGCCAGCAGCTTGTTCGGGACAGGGGGCTTGTATGAGCAGTTCTTC.

This clonotype has a count of ten or more. This chain connects TRBV12-3 or TRBV12-4 to TRBJ2-1, with 7 bases lining up with TRBD2. Trimming took 5 bases from V and 3 from J; bases not matched to a gene: 10. This CDR3 is 16 amino acids long. The CDR3 sequence is CASSRGGLGFYNEQFF. CDR3 nucleotide sequence: TGTGCCAGCAGTCGCGGGGGTCTAGGTTTCTACAATGAGCAGTTCTTC.